This T cell receptor (beta chain) was identified in a study of blood T cell repertoires in COVID-19. The J segment lost 1 base and the V segment lost 0 bases, leaving 3 bases of the junction unmatched. The length of the CDR3 is 15 residues. Sequencing used immunoSEQ multiplex PCR; TCRdb keeps in-frame clones, though not all of them. The sample records about 180,000 clones, approximately 86% being singletons. The chain uses TRBV5-3 and TRBJ1-2, with TRBD1 identical over 7 bases. TRBV5-3 is noted as an ORF with a role that remains uncertain. The receptor was derived from a woman older than 75 with acute or convalescent COVID-19. Sequencing was performed on peripheral blood. The CDR3, as DNA: TGTGCCAGAAGCTTGGAGGGGGCTGATAACTATGGCTACACCTTC. It yields the protein CARSLEGADNYGYTF.